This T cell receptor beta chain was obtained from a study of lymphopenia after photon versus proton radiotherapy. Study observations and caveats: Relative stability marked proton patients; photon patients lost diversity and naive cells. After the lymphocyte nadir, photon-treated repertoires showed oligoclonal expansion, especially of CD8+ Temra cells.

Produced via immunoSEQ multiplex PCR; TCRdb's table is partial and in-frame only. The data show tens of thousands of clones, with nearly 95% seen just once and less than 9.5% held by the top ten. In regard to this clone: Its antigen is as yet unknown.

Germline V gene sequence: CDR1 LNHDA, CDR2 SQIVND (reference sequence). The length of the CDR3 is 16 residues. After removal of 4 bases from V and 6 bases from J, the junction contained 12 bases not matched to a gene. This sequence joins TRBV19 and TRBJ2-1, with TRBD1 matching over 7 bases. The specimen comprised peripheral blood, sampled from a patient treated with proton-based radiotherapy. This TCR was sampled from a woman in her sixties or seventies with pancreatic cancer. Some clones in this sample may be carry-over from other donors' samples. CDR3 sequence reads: CASSTKTGSARNEQFF. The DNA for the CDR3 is TGTGCCAGTAGTACAAAGACAGGGAGTGCCCGCAATGAGCAGTTCTTC.